Described below is a single T cell receptor (beta chain) sequence and its context. Its antigen is not known. This specimen belongs to a study of long-term antiretroviral therapy in people with HIV. The CDR3 runs to 16 residues. Germline V gene sequence: CDR1 MNHNS, CDR2 SASEGT. V lost 2 bases and J lost 5; bases outside the gene matches: 10. Samples were assayed with immunoSEQ v3.0 at survey level. Sequencing was directed toward about 40,000-55,000 T-cell genomes in each sample. Measured with immunoSEQ multiplex PCR; TCRdb has only the in-frame clones, and not every one. The repertoire holds fewer than 10,000 clones, with roughly 82% as singletons. Study outcomes and limitations: Controls exceeded HIV repertoires in CDR3 length range. Regardless of time point, clones expanded before ART dominated the repertoire.

The sequencing here drew on unsorted PBMCs, taken 0.1 years after starting antiretroviral therapy. The gene calls are TRBV6-1 and TRBJ1-2; TRBD1 matches 8 bases. The receptor's source is a man aged 35-49 years with HIV. CDR3 bases: TGTGCCAGCAGTGAATGGACCCGGGACAGGACGTATGGCTACACCTTC. Protein sequence: CASSEWTRDRTYGYTF.